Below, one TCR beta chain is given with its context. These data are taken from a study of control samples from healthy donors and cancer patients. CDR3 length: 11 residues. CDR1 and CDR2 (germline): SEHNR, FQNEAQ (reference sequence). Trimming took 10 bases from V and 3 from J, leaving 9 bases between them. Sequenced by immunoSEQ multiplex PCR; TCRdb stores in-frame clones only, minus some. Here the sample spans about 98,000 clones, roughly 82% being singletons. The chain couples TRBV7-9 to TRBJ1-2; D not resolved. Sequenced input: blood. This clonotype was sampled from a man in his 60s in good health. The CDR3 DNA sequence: TGTGCCACCCAATCCGACTATGGCTACACCTTC. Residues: CATQSDYGYTF.